Below, 27 T cell receptor beta chains from the same sample are listed, as sequenced in a study of CD8 T cells in Susac syndrome. Random hexamers were used to reverse transcribe roughly 0.45 to 1 ug of RNA. One entry per CDR3 protein results from TCRdb running MiXCR on the immunoSEQ multiplex PCR reads. This table holds under 250,000 distinct CDR3 sequences, over 85% found once. The sequenced sample was CD4+ T cells from PBMCs. These receptor sequences come from a human donor with multiple sclerosis.

The J gene is TRBJ2-3, the V gene TRBV7-6, with 8 bases fitting TRBD1. Looked up from germline, CDR1 is SGHVS and CDR2 is FNYEAQ. Trimming took 5 bases from V and 1 from J; bases not matched to a gene: 5. The CDR3 runs to 15 residues. The CDR3 loop reads CASSPQGQGTDTQYF. DNA of the CDR3: TGTGCCAGCAGCCCCCAGGGACAGGGCACAGATACGCAGTATTTT. The variable domain in full, completed from reference TRBV7-6 and TRBJ2-3, reads GAGVSQSPRYKVTKRGQDVALRCDPISGHVSLYWYRQALGQGPEFLTYFNYEAQQDKSGLPNDRFSAERPEGSISTLTIQRTEQRDSAMYRCASSPQGQGTDTQYFGPGTRLTVL.

V is TRBV5-6 and J is TRBJ2-2; D gene unclear. Per germline, CDR1 SGHDT and CDR2 YYEEEE. Trimming took 0 bases from V and 6 from J, leaving 9 bases between them. The CDR3 is 14 residues long. The CDR3 loop is CASSLAGFPGELFF. DNA for the CDR3: TGTGCCAGCAGCTTGGCCGGGTTCCCCGGGGAGCTGTTTTTT.

V usage is TRBV9 and J usage is TRBJ1-2; possible D gene TRBD1, 6 bases. V lost 4 bases, J lost 1 base, and 17 bases lay in between. Germline loops: CDR1 SGDLS, CDR2 YYNGEE. The CDR3 has 16 amino acids. DNA for the CDR3: TGTGCCAGCAGCCCGTCTGCAGGGGCTAATAACTATGGCTACACCTTC. The encoded protein is CASSPSAGANNYGYTF.

This rearrangement joins TRBV19 to TRBJ2-1; TRBD1 matches 8 bases. Looked up from germline, CDR1 is LNHDA and CDR2 is SQIVND (reference sequence). This CDR3 is built from 15 residues. V lost 1 base and J lost 6; bases outside the gene matches: 5. This CDR3 reads CASSIGQGRGNEQFF. CDR3 coding DNA: TGTGCCAGTAGTATAGGACAGGGGAGAGGCAATGAGCAGTTCTTC.

This sequence joins TRBV12-3 or TRBV12-4 and TRBJ2-2, with unresolved D. V gave up 3 bases and J gave up 4 bases, with 12 bases separating them. This CDR3 contains 15 residues. The chain's CDR3 is CASSFNAPGTGELFF. The DNA for the CDR3 is TGTGCCAGCAGTTTTAACGCCCCGGGCACCGGGGAGCTGTTTTTT.

The V call is TRBV20-1, the J call TRBJ2-2; 9 nucleotides agree with TRBD2. Germline assignment: CDR1 DFQATT and CDR2 SNEGSKA (reference sequence). The CDR3 is made up of 14 amino acids. The J segment lost 1 base and the V segment lost 6 bases, leaving 3 bases of the junction unmatched. This CDR3 is CSAPAGGNTGELFF. The CDR3 DNA follows: TGCAGTGCCCCAGCGGGAGGGAACACCGGGGAGCTGTTTTTT.

This chain connects TRBV10-2 to TRBJ1-1; weak D call: TRBD1 (6 bases). The CDR3 is 14 amino acids. V gave up 0 bases and J gave up 3 bases, with 8 bases separating them. From germline, CDR1 is WSHSY and CDR2 SAAADI. The CDR3 sequence: CASSESSGDTEAFF. CDR3 nucleotides: TGCGCCAGCAGTGAGTCGTCAGGGGACACTGAAGCTTTCTTT.

This clonotype was detected once. The rearrangement joins TRBV6-1 to TRBJ2-7; no clear D gene. V lost 4 bases and J lost 5, with 9 bases in between. CDR3 size: 12 residues. Germline CDR1 MNHNS, CDR2 SASEGT. This CDR3 is CASSGQWDEQYV. DNA of the CDR3: TGTGCCAGCAGTGGCCAGTGGGACGAGCAGTACGTC.

This chain uses TRBV3-1 with TRBJ1-3, with D perhaps TRBD1 (6 bases). V lost 0 bases and J lost 4, with 16 bases in between. This CDR3 has 17 residues. Germline V CDR1 and CDR2: LGHDT, YNNKEL (reference sequence). The CDR3 DNA follows: TGTGCCAGCAGCCAAGAGATGGGCAGGGGAGACGGAAACACCATATATTTT. It encodes CASSQEMGRGDGNTIYF.

Details on this clonotype: The junction departs from germline at one end; a sequencing error may be responsible. This chain connects TRBV3-1 to TRBJ2-1; 12 bases map to TRBD2. The germline gives CDR1 LGHDT, CDR2 YNNKEL (reference sequence). This CDR3 region has 15 residues. The DNA of the CDR3 is TGTGCCAGCAGCCAAGATAACGGACTAGCGGGAATCCTAATCTTC. As protein: CASSQDNGLAGILIF.

This chain uses TRBV30 with TRBJ1-2; possible D gene TRBD1, 6 bases. The CDR3 is 13 amino acids. V dropped 0 bases and J dropped 7 bases, with 12 bases sitting between them. Germline V CDR1 and CDR2: GTSNPN, SVGIG (reference sequence). This CDR3 reads CAWSVQGDGGYTF. The CDR3 DNA reads TGTGCCTGGAGTGTACAGGGAGATGGTGGCTACACCTTC.

This sequence joins TRBV12-3 or TRBV12-4 and TRBJ2-2, with D perhaps matching TRBD2 (6 bases). Trimming cost V 3 bases and J 1 base, with 12 bases left between them. This CDR3 comprises 16 residues. The CDR3 coding sequence is TGTGCCAGCAGTTTTTGGGAGGTCAGGAACACCGGGGAGCTGTTTTTT. Protein product: CASSFWEVRNTGELFF.

V gene TRBV19 combines with J gene TRBJ1-2, with D possibly being TRBD1 (6 bases). Germline CDR1 and CDR2: LNHDA and SQIVND (reference sequence). This CDR3 comprises 12 residues. V was shortened by 10 bases and J by 5 bases, with 14 bases between the two germline ends. The CDR3 coding sequence is TGTGCCACCAACCGGGACACTTATGGCTACACCTTC. Translating it yields CATNRDTYGYTF.

This sequence joins TRBV5-1 and TRBJ1-1; D possibly corresponds to TRBD1 (5 bases). The CDR3 runs 13 residues. CDR1 is SGHRS and CDR2 is YFSETQ in the germline V gene. Trimming took off 9 bases at V and 3 bases at J, with 15 bases between the two ends. CDR3 sequence: CATKTDTHTEAFF. DNA for the CDR3: TGCGCCACCAAGACAGATACCCACACTGAAGCTTTCTTT.

The genes are TRBV19 and TRBJ1-5; 7 positions agree with TRBD1. The CDR3 contains 15 residues. From germline, CDR1 is LNHDA and CDR2 SQIVND (reference sequence). Trimming took 3 bases from V and 3 from J; bases not matched to a gene: 5. The CDR3 DNA sequence: TGTGCCAGTAGTATTACAGGGGTCTTCAATCAGCCCCAGCATTTT. Translated, it gives CASSITGVFNQPQHF.

This clonotype occurred once. The V and J genes are TRBV4-1 and TRBJ2-5, with 8 nucleotides matching TRBD2. J lost 4 bases, V lost 0 bases, and 10 bases had no gene match. Germline V gene data show CDR1 as MGHRA and CDR2 as YSYEKL. The CDR3 is 17 amino acids. CDR3 in amino acids: CASSQDGGAGGGETQYF. CDR3 DNA: TGCGCCAGCAGCCAAGATGGGGGCGCGGGAGGAGGAGAGACCCAGTACTTC.

The rearrangement uses TRBV5-1 and TRBJ2-1; TRBD1 might be the D (5 bases). V gave up 3 bases and J gave up 8 bases, with 12 bases separating them. This CDR3 comprises 13 residues. CDR1 and CDR2 from the germline V gene are SGHRS and YFSETQ. The CDR3 sequence: CASSWVTDYEQFF. In nucleotides, the CDR3 is TGCGCCAGCAGCTGGGTGACAGACTATGAGCAGTTCTTC. The entire variable domain, with the rest obtained from reference TRBV5-1 and TRBJ2-1, is as follows: KAGVTQTPRYLIKTRGQQVTLSCSPISGHRSVSWYQQTPGQGLQFLFEYFSETQRNKGNFPGRFSGRQFSNSRSEMNVSTLELGDSALYLCASSWVTDYEQFFGPGTRLTVL.

The J gene is TRBJ2-1, the V gene TRBV7-9; 14 bases are shared with TRBD2. The CDR3 spans 15 residues. CDR1 and CDR2 from the germline V gene are SEHNR and FQNEAQ (reference sequence). Trimming took 7 bases from V and 6 from J; bases not matched to a gene: 5. CDR3 region: CASIAGLAGGNEQFF. CDR3 DNA: TGTGCCAGCATAGCCGGACTAGCGGGAGGCAATGAGCAGTTCTTC.

V is TRBV7-6 and J is TRBJ1-5; D is perhaps TRBD1 (6 bases). Per the germline V gene, CDR1 is SGHVS and CDR2 is FNYEAQ. CDR3 size: 15 residues. The V and J ends lost 5 bases and 0 bases respectively, with 11 bases between them. This CDR3 is CASSQQGDSNQPQHF. DNA of the CDR3: TGTGCCAGCAGCCAACAGGGCGATAGCAATCAGCCCCAGCATTTT. The variable domain in full, with the rest retrieved from reference TRBV7-6 and TRBJ1-5, is GAGVSQSPRYKVTKRGQDVALRCDPISGHVSLYWYRQALGQGPEFLTYFNYEAQQDKSGLPNDRFSAERPEGSISTLTIQRTEQRDSAMYRCASSQQGDSNQPQHFGDGTRLSIL.

This sequence joins TRBV19 and TRBJ2-5, with 9 bases identical to TRBD2. J was trimmed by 2 bases and V by 3 bases; bases with no gene match: 16. The CDR3 runs 19 residues. CDR1 and CDR2 (germline): LNHDA, SQIVND (reference sequence). The CDR3, as DNA: TGTGCCAGTAGTATTGGTCTAGCGGGATGGTCCCCAACTCAAGAGACCCAGTACTTC. Its translation: CASSIGLAGWSPTQETQYF.

The rearrangement links TRBV5-1 to TRBJ2-7; D possibly matches TRBD1 or TRBD2 (5 bases each). CDR1 is SGHRS and CDR2 is YFSETQ in the germline V gene. V lost 6 bases to trimming and J lost 1 base, with 14 bases between them. The CDR3 length is 14 residues. This CDR3 reads CASTPWDGSYEQYF. Here the CDR3 DNA reads TGCGCCAGCACTCCCTGGGACGGGTCCTACGAGCAGTACTTC.

The J gene is TRBJ1-4, the V gene TRBV19; weak D call: TRBD1 (5 bases). Germline-derived CDR1 and CDR2 are LNHDA and SQIVND (reference sequence). V was trimmed by 5 bases and J by 1 base, leaving 11 bases between them. The length of the CDR3 is 15 residues. The CDR3 protein is CASSADRRTNEKLFF. The CDR3 region has the DNA TGTGCCAGTAGTGCCGACAGAAGAACTAATGAAAAACTGTTTTTT.

This chain connects TRBV6-2 or TRBV6-3 to TRBJ1-1, with 9 bases lining up with TRBD1. The CDR3 length is 14 residues. Trimming removed 6 bases from V and 6 bases from J; junction bases left unmatched: 8. The germline gives CDR1 MNHEY, CDR2 SVGEGT. The CDR3 bases are TGTGCCAGCAGGGAAATCAGGGACAGGGCTGAAGCTTTCTTT. Translation gives CASREIRDRAEAFF.

The chain has TRBV7-3 and TRBJ1-1, with 10 positions matching TRBD1. CDR3 length: 17 residues. V trimming: 3 bases; J trimming: 5 bases; junction bases outside the gene matches: 12. Germline CDR1 and CDR2: SGHTA and FQGTGA. The CDR3 DNA follows: TGTGCCAGCAGCTTTGACAGGGGGCCCTTCCCGGGGACTGAAGCTTTCTTT. As protein: CASSFDRGPFPGTEAFF.

V and J are TRBV7-9 and TRBJ1-1, with 8 bases identical to TRBD1. This CDR3 is built from 15 residues. Per the germline V gene, CDR1 is SEHNR and CDR2 is FQNEAQ (reference sequence). The junction had 8 bases not matched to a gene; V was cut back by 5 bases and J by 3 bases. CDR3 DNA: TGTGCCAGCAGCCCCCGGACAGGGCGGCACACTGAAGCTTTCTTT. Protein sequence: CASSPRTGRHTEAFF. Supplemented by reference TRBV7-9 and TRBJ1-1, the full variable domain reads DTGVSQNPRHKITKRGQNVTFRCDPISEHNRLYWYRQTLGQGPEFLTYFQNEAQLEKSRLLSDRFSAERPKGSFSTLEIQRTEQGDSAMYLCASSPRTGRHTEAFFGQGTRLTVV.

The table lists this clonotype with a count of one. This chain joins TRBV6-2 or TRBV6-3 and TRBJ2-7, with D perhaps matching TRBD1 (5 bases). V shed 4 bases and J shed 7 bases, with 14 bases lying between them. Germline V gene data show CDR1 as MNHEY and CDR2 as SVGEGT. The CDR3 consists of 13 residues. CDR3 DNA: TGTGCCAGCAGTTCCGGCAGGGCGAATGAGCAGTACGTC. Translating gives CASSSGRANEQYV.

The chain has TRBV5-1 and TRBJ1-1; D remains ambiguous. CDR1 is SGHRS, CDR2 YFSETQ, per germline. The CDR3 length is 14 residues. V shed 4 bases and J shed 4 bases, with 14 bases lying between them. The CDR3 DNA sequence: TGCGCCAGCAGCCCAGAACTGGGGTCCACTGAAGCTTTCTTT. Its translation: CASSPELGSTEAFF.